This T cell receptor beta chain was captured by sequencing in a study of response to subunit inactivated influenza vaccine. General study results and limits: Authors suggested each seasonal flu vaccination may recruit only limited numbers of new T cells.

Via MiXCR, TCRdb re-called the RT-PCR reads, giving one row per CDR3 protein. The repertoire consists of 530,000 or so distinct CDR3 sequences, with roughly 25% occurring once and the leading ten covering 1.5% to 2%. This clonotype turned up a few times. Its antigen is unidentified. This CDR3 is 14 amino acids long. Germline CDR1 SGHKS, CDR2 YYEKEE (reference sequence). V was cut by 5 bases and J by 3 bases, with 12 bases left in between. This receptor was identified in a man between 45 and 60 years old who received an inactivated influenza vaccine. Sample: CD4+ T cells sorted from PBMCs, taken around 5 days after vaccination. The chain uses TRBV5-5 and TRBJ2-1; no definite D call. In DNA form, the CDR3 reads TGTGCCAGCAGTCCAGACTCACTCTACAATGAGCAGTTCTTC. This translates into CASSPDSLYNEQFF.